This T cell receptor (beta chain) was documented in a study of blood T cell repertoires in COVID-19 (dated by TCRdb to about 2020). About the study as a whole: The collaborator samples originated in the United States, Italy and Spain and spanned the acute and convalescent phases of COVID-19. Sample metadata almost always included a de-identified subject ID, COVID-19 status, age in years and sex. The material from the prospective study consisted of cDNA or gDNA derived from T cells, B-cell-depleted T cells, or PBMCs. The samples were drawn from the first 160 participants of the ongoing ImmuneRACE study and from more than 1,000 subjects provided by 6 global collaborators. The repertoires were made available in a free public database intended to serve as a resource for research on the immune response to SARS-CoV-2. Where available, HLA class I and class II types were obtained from metadata supplied by the sample provider rather than from assay-based typing. Deeply sampled blood TCRbeta repertoires from subjects exposed to, actively infected with, or recovered from COVID-19 were included in the dataset.

TCRbeta CDR3 regions were amplified from genomic DNA by means of the immunoSEQ Assay, a bias-controlled multiplex PCR. The study's own analysis went as follows. Within the assay, amplification of reference gene primers was used to estimate how many nucleated cells each sample contained. To quantify the absolute abundance of each unique TCRbeta CDR3 rearrangement, sequence reads were collapsed and filtered. For each sample, productive Simpson clonality was calculated as the square root of Simpson's diversity index over productive rearrangements. TCRdb holds this immuneACCESS table with in-frame rearrangements only. Some clones are missing; in checked studies, unresolved V genes explain under half, and the rest has no known cause. D and trimming were read from the DNA, whereas the V and J calls and clone size are those reported in that table. This sample lists roughly 160,000 clones; around four fifths were detected once. Of the sample, roughly 18% is held by the ten largest clones.

A note on this clone: This receptor's antigen is unknown. Within one base of it there is no much larger clone, and no base qualities were kept.

Samples from volunteer blood donors who had recovered from COVID-19 were contributed by a second Seattle source. The collaborating institutions used their own protocols to collect whole blood in K2EDTA tubes. For TCRbeta analysis, collaborator samples were shipped as frozen whole blood, as isolated PBMCs, or as DNA extracted from either sample type. V was cut back by 0 bases and J by 6 bases, leaving a gap of 8 bases between them. The germline V gene provides CDR1 SGHRS and CDR2 YFSETQ. Its CDR3 holds 13 amino acids, cysteine through phenylalanine. Only CDR3 DNA remains: 39 bases, in frame from the first base. The research as a whole found: The quantity of clinical and demographic metadata differed by source and by participant and was supplied without curation.

The sequenced sample consisted of peripheral blood. The clonotype originates from a woman between 65 and 79 years old who had recovered from COVID-19. The chain couples TRBV5-1 to TRBJ2-3, with TRBD1 tentatively as D gene (5 bases match). The CDR3 reads as follows: CASSLGNRDTQYF. The DNA sequence reads TGCGCCAGCAGCTTGGGGAACAGGGATACGCAGTATTTT.